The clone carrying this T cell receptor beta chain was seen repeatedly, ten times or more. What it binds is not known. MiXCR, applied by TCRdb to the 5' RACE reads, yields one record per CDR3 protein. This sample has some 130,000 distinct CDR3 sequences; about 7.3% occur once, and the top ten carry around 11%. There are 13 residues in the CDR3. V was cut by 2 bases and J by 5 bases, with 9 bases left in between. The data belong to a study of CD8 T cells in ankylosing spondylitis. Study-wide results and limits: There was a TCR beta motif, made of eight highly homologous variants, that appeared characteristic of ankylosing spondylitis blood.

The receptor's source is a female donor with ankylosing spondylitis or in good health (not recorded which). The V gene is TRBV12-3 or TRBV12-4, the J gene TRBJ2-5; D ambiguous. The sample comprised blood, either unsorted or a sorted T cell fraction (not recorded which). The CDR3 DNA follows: TGTGCCAGCAGTTTACCAGGAAGGGAGACCCAGTACTTC. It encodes CASSLPGRETQYF.